A selection of T cell receptor beta chains follows, all from one sample in a study of breast tumors, draining lymph nodes, adjacent tissues. TCRdb passed the multiplex PCR reads through MiXCR, listing each CDR3 protein once. There are 200,000 or so distinct CDR3 sequences in the sample; 30% to 40% occur only once, and approximately 4.3% lies in the top ten. The sequenced sample was axillary lymph node tissue. All receptors derive from a female donor with breast cancer. Some clones in this sample may be carry-over from other donors' samples. CDR3s include the opening cysteine and the closing phenylalanine or tryptophan. D genes are given only for firm matches. Where a row states a size, it is once, few, many or the class of an expanded clone; other rows omit it.

j_call clone_size d_call v_call cdr3_nt cdr3_aa
TRBJ1-2 many - TRBV30 TGTGCCGGTACTTTGGGGGGGACCTATGGCTACACCTTC CAGTLGGTYGYTF
TRBJ2-7 many TRBD2 TRBV3-1 TGTGCCAGCAGCCAAGAAGCGGGGGTCGAGCAGTACTTC CASSQEAGVEQYF
TRBJ2-5 many TRBD2 TRBV7-2 TGTGCCAGCAACCCCAGACTAGCGGGAGGGAAGGCGCAAGAGACCCAGTACTTC CASNPRLAGGKAQETQYF
TRBJ2-3 - - TRBV7-3 TGTGCCAGCAGCCCCCAGGATTTT CASSPQDF
TRBJ1-6 - - TRBV20-1 TGCAGTGCTCCGACTAGCCCTAGCTCCTATAATTCACCCCTCCACTTT CSAPTSPSSYNSPLHF
TRBJ2-2 many TRBD1 TRBV5-1 TGCGCCAGCAGCCGCCGTGGGACAGGGAACACCGGGGAGCTGTTTTTT CASSRRGTGNTGELFF
TRBJ1-3 many - TRBV5-8 TGTGCCAGCAGCTTGGTCTCCTCGGCAAACACCATATATTTT CASSLVSSANTIYF
TRBJ2-2 many - TRBV19 TGTGCCAGTAAGGGCAGGGAAAACACCGGGGAGCTGTTTTTT CASKGRENTGELFF
TRBJ2-1 many - TRBV6-6 TGTGCCAGCAGTCCCCTCCGGGACAAGGACAATGAGCAGTTCTTC CASSPLRDKDNEQFF
TRBJ1-1 - TRBD1 TRBV5-1 TGCGCCAGCAGGGACAGGGGCTTCACTGAAGCTTTCTTT CASRDRGFTEAFF
TRBJ2-4 - TRBD2 TRBV19 TGTGCCAGTAGTACCCTAGCGGGAGGGAGGGCCAAAAACATTCAGTACTTC CASSTLAGGRAKNIQYF
TRBJ1-4 many TRBD1 TRBV5-4 TGTGCCAGCAGCATGGGACAGGCAACCTCAAAACTGTTTTTT CASSMGQATSKLFF
TRBJ2-1 few TRBD2 TRBV6-1 TGTGCCAGCAGTGAAGACCGGCGGGGGGGGAAGTTCTTC CASSEDRRGGKFF
TRBJ2-3 many - TRBV5-1 TGCGCCAGCAGCGTGGGGGGGGCGACAGATACGCAGTATTTT CASSVGGATDTQYF
TRBJ2-3 - - TRBV4-3 TGCGCCAGCAGCCAAGATGGGGGACCAGCTAGCACAGATACGCAGTATTTT CASSQDGGPASTDTQYF
TRBJ1-5 - - TRBV5-1 TGCGCCAGCGGGGGACGGGGCCGAAATCAGCCCCAGCATTTT CASGGRGRNQPQHF
TRBJ2-5 many TRBD1 TRBV19 TGTGCCAGTAGCCTAGGACAGGGCCTCCAAGAGACCCAGTACTTC CASSLGQGLQETQYF
TRBJ2-3 many TRBD2 TRBV20-1 TGCAGTGCTAGCGGGGGGGCGAGCACAGATACGCAGTATTTT CSASGGASTDTQYF
TRBJ2-1 many TRBD2 TRBV7-9 TGTGCCACCGGCGGGACTATAAGGTACGATGAGCAGTTCTTC CATGGTIRYDEQFF
TRBJ2-3 many - TRBV9 TGTGCCAGCAGCGTAGGTGCAGGGCATTACACAGATACGCAGTATTTT CASSVGAGHYTDTQYF
TRBJ2-7 - TRBD2 TRBV20-1 TGCAGTGATAGAGACCAAGCGGGATCCTCCGAGCAGTACTTC CSDRDQAGSSEQYF
TRBJ1-5 once TRBD1 TRBV6-5 TGTGCCAGCAGCCCTGGCAGGGGGCAAAATCAGCCCCAGCATTTT CASSPGRGQNQPQHF
TRBJ2-3 many TRBD2 TRBV20-1 TGCAGTGTCAAGGCTAGCGGGAGTATGACAGATACGCAGTATTTT CSVKASGSMTDTQYF
TRBJ1-4 many - TRBV30 TGTGCCTGGAGTGGGGACAATAATGAAAAACTGTTTTTT CAWSGDNNEKLFF
TRBJ2-2 - TRBD1 TRBV12-3/TRBV12-4 TGTGCCAGCAGTCGCCTCCCGGGACAGGGGGTGAACACCGGGGAGCTGTTTTTT CASSRLPGQGVNTGELFF
TRBJ1-3 many TRBD1 TRBV20-1 TGCAGTGCTAGAGATCGACAGGGTCGAAACACCATATATTTT CSARDRQGRNTIYF
TRBJ2-7 many - TRBV4-1 TGCGCCAGCACCTTAAGAGCTACGGCAGGGGTTAACGAGCAGTACTTC CASTLRATAGVNEQYF
TRBJ1-2 many TRBD1 TRBV20-1 TGCAGTGCTAGAAGACAGGGCTTCGACTATGGCTACACCTTC CSARRQGFDYGYTF
TRBJ2-5 many - TRBV7-7 TGTGCTAGCAGCTTCTCGGGGACCCAAGAGACCCAGTACTTC CASSFSGTQETQYF
TRBJ2-5 few TRBD1 TRBV7-3 TGTGCCAGCAGCTTATCCCCCGGGACAGGAGAGACCCAGCACTTC CASSLSPGTGETQHF
TRBJ2-4 few - TRBV20-1 TGCAGTGCTAGAGAGTCTTACATTCAGTACTTC CSARESYIQYF
TRBJ1-4 - - TRBV7-2 TGTGCCAGCAGCTTCGGGAGGGGGACCCTTGAAAAACTGTTTTTT CASSFGRGTLEKLFF
TRBJ1-4 many - TRBV5-4 TGTGCCAGCAGCTTTGAGGGGACTAATGAAAAACTGTTTTTT CASSFEGTNEKLFF
TRBJ1-4 many - TRBV20-1 TGCAGTGCTAGAGATCCCGGGACGGACAATGAAAAACTGTTTTTT CSARDPGTDNEKLFF
TRBJ1-3 - TRBD1 TRBV5-4 TGTGCCAGCAGCTCCGGGACAGGGGCCCGCTCTGGAAACACCATATATTTT CASSSGTGARSGNTIYF
TRBJ2-3 many TRBD1 TRBV7-2 TGTGCCAGCAGCTTAGCATCAGGGGGAGATACGCAGTATTTT CASSLASGGDTQYF
TRBJ2-1 - TRBD2 TRBV15 TGTGCCACCGGACGAACTAGCGGCAACCGCAATGAGCAGTTCTTC CATGRTSGNRNEQFF
TRBJ2-4 few - TRBV28 TGTGCCAGCAGTTTTACTAGCAACCCAGGTAGAGCCAAAAACATTCAGTACTTC CASSFTSNPGRAKNIQYF
TRBJ1-2 - TRBD1 TRBV2 TGTGCCTTTGCAGGGGGGAACGGCTACACCTTC CAFAGGNGYTF
TRBJ1-6 - TRBD1 TRBV19 TGTGCCAGTAGTTTACTCGACAGGGCAAAAAATTCACCCCTCCACTTT CASSLLDRAKNSPLHF
TRBJ1-1 - - TRBV15 TGTGCCGCCTCGGAGGGGCAGAACACTGAAGCTTTCTTT CAASEGQNTEAFF
TRBJ2-5 many - TRBV3-1 TGTGCCAGCAGCCAAGTTATGGCGCGGACCCAGTACTTC CASSQVMARTQYF
TRBJ2-3 many - TRBV6-5 TGTGCCAGCAGTCACTCGGGGCGGTACACAGATACGCAGTATTTT CASSHSGRYTDTQYF
TRBJ2-7 many - TRBV6-2/TRBV6-3 TGTGCCAGCAGTTACGTCCGGGACTACGAGCAGTACTTC CASSYVRDYEQYF
TRBJ1-1 - - TRBV10-3 TGTGCCATCAGTGAGGGGTGGGGGAACACTGAAGCTTTCTTT CAISEGWGNTEAFF
TRBJ2-3 many - TRBV5-1 TGCGCCAGCAGCTCATCCGGGACTAGCACAGATACGCAGTATTTT CASSSSGTSTDTQYF
TRBJ1-6 - - TRBV30 TGTGCCTGGAGACGGGTTGATTCCTCACCCCTCCACTTT CAWRRVDSSPLHF
TRBJ2-5 - TRBD1 TRBV7-6 TGTGCCAGCAGCTCGCAGACCCAGGGGGACGAGGCCCAGTCCTTC CASSSQTQGDEAQSF
TRBJ2-1 many TRBD2 TRBV20-1 TGCAGTGCTCCCGCTAGCGGGGGTGAGCAGTTCTTC CSAPASGGEQFF
TRBJ1-2 many - TRBV10-2 TGCGCCAGCAGGGAGACCGCAAACTATGGCTACACCTTC CASRETANYGYTF